This T cell receptor (beta chain) was documented in a study of T cells after yellow fever vaccination. With regard to this clonotype: Its specificity is not known.

UMIs were added to TCR cDNA along with a universal primer site when it was made by 5'RACE template switching. TCRdb ran MiXCR on the 5' RACE reads and lists one entry per CDR3 protein. In the table there are some 150,000 distinct CDR3 sequences, more than 9.5% of which are singletons. General study findings and limits: Detected again after the booster were most primary-vaccination clones, at about 96% CD4 and 80% to 90% CD8.

Germline CDR1 is WNHNN and CDR2 is SYGVQD (reference sequence). The CDR3 contains 16 residues. Trimming removed 10 bases from V and 5 bases from J, with 27 bases in between. This chain links TRBV10-1 with TRBJ2-7; D possibly uses TRBD1 or TRBD2 (5 bases each). The specimen was CD8+ T cells sorted from PBMCs, collected 15 days after the yellow fever booster vaccination. The receptor's source is a man aged 18 to 29 who received the YFV17D yellow fever vaccine. CDR3 nucleotides: TGCGCCAATCGTTTGGGGACCCCCCGTTTGGTCGACGAGCAGTACGTC. It is translated as CANRLGTPRLVDEQYV.